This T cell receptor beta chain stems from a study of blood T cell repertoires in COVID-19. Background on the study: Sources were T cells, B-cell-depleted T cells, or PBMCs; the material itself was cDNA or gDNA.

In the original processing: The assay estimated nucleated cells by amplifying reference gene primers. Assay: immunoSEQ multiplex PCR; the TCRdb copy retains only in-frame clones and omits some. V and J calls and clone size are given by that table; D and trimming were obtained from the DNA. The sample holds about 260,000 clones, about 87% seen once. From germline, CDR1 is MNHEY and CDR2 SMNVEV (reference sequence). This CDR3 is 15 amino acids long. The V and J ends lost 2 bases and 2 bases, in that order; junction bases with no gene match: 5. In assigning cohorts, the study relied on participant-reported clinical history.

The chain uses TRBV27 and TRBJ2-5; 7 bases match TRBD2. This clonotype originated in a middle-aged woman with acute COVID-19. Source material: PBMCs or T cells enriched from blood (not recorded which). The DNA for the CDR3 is TGTGCCAGCAGTTTACGTGCTAGCGGACAAGAGACCCAGTACTTC. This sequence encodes CASSLRASGQETQYF.